The following is a T cell receptor beta chain sequence with its context. With 2 bases removed from V and 0 bases from J, the gap between germline ends came to 5 bases. The CDR3 is 13 residues long. Germline-derived CDR1 and CDR2 are SGHRS and YFSETQ. Method: immunoSEQ multiplex PCR; TCRdb's copy keeps in-frame clones and lacks some. This sample yields 20,000 to 25,000 clones, of which 40% to 55% are seen a single time; 0.88% belongs to the top ten. This entry belongs to a study of graft-versus-host responses after intestinal transplantation. Background on the study: Recipients were given multivisceral, liver-intestinal, or isolated intestinal transplants.

Specimen: alloreactive CD4+ T cells from a mixed lymphocyte reaction culture, collected before intestinal transplant. The sample's subset: CFSE-low proliferating T cells sorted from roughly 6-day pre-transplant mixed lymphocyte reaction (GvH or HvG direction). The receptor's source is a human patient who received an intestinal transplant. The chain has TRBV5-1 and TRBJ2-5; D remains unclear. CDR3 DNA: TGCGCCAGCAGCTTTCGAGACCAAGAGACCCAGTACTTC. Translated, it gives CASSFRDQETQYF.